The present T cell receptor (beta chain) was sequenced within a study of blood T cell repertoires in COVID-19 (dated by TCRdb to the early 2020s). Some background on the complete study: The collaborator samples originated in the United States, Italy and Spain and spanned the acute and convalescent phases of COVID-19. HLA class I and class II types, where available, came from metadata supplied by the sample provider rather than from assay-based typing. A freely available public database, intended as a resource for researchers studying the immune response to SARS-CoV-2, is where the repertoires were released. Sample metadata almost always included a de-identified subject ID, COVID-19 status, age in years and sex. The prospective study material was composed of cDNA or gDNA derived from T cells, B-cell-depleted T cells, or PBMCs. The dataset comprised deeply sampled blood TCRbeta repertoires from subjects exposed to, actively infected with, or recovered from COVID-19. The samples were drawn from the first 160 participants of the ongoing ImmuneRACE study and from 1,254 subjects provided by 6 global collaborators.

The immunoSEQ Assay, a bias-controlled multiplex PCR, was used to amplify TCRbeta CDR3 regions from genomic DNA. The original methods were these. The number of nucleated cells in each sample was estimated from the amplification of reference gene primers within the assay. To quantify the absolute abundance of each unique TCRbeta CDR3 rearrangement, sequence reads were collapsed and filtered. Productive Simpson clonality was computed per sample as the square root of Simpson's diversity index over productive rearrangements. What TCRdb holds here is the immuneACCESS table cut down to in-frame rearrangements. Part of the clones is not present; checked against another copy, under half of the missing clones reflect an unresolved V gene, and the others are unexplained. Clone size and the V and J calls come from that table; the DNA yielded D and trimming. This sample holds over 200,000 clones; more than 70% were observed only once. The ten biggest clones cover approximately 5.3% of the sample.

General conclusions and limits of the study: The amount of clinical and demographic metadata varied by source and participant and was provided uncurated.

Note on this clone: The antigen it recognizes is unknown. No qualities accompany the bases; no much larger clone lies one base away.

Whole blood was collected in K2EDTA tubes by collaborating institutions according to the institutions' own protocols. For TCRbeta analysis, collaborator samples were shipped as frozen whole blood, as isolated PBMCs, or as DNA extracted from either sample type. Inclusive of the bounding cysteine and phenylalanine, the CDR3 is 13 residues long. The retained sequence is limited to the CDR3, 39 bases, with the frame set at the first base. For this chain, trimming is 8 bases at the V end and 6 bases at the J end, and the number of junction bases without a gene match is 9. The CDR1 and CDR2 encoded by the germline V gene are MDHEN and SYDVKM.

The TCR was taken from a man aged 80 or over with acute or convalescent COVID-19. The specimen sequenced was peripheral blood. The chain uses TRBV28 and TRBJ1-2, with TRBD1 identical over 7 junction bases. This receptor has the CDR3 CASFLQGDDGYTF. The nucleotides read TGTGCCAGCTTCCTTCAGGGGGACGATGGCTACACCTTC.